A single T cell receptor beta chain is shown here with its context. This clone was detected only once. The specificity of this receptor is unknown. Per-base qualities were not stored, and no clone one base away is much larger. V is reduced by 0 bases and J by 4 bases, leaving a spacing of 12 bases between them. Based on the germline V gene, the CDR1 and CDR2 sequences are KGHSH and LQKENI. The CDR3 numbers 15 residues from cysteine through phenylalanine. Only the CDR3 portion is preserved as DNA: 45 bases, with reading frame beginning at the first base. Receptor amplification or capture employed the immunoSEQ multiplex PCR assay. Held by TCRdb, this immuneACCESS table contains in-frame sequences only and omits some clones. Under half of the omission traces to an unresolved V gene where checked; the cause of the rest is unknown. The table for this sample lists tens of thousands of clones; 94% of them were counted only once. 4.5% to 5.5% of the sample is in the top ten clones.

The sample is drawn from a study of control samples from healthy donors and cancer patients (TCRdb year 2020). The receptor's source is a woman aged 18 to 35 in good health. The sequencing sample was made of blood. This receptor chain uses TRBV18 and TRBJ1-1; no D segment can be confidently identified. The CDR3 reads CASSPPSGSSTEAFF. The DNA sequence is given as TGTGCCAGCTCACCACCGTCGGGTAGCAGCACTGAAGCTTTCTTT.